This T cell receptor beta chain comes out of a study of blood T cell repertoires in COVID-19. Under the authors' procedure: Using reference gene primer amplification, nucleated cell counts were estimated. The protocol was immunoSEQ multiplex PCR, while the TCRdb copy is restricted to in-frame clones and leaves out a portion. That table furnishes V, J and clone size, whereas the DNA furnished D and trimming. The sample lists roughly 210,000 clones, roughly 84% occurring once. Those enrolled, adults aged about 18 to 95 years, came from some 23 US areas. This CDR3 is built from 15 residues. The sequence came from a man aged 30 to 39 in a cohort exposed to, infected with or recovered from COVID-19 (not recorded which). The chain couples TRBV12-1 to TRBJ2-7; TRBD2 reflects the table's D call only, with no check against the DNA. TRBV12-1 is classified as a pseudogene. Material for sequencing was PBMCs or T cells enriched from blood (not recorded which). DNA for the CDR3: TGTGCCAGCAGCCTGAATTCTAGCGTAGAATACGAGCAGTACTTC. Translating gives CASSLNSSVEYEQYF.